This is a list of T cell receptor beta chains from one sample in a study of T cell changes during pregnancy in multiple sclerosis. TCRdb keeps only in-frame clones here, not all; method: immunoSEQ multiplex PCR. The data hold approximately 97,000 clones, with 75% to 95% observed a single time. The material was peripheral blood, obtained in the second trimester of pregnancy. These receptors all come from a female donor in good health, enrolled as a control in a pregnancy study. Both conserved end residues are part of each CDR3. Fields, in order: D gene, J gene, clone size, V gene, CDR3 protein, CDR3 DNA. The D gene is left open where the match is weak. Size is omitted from some rows. Given values are once, few, many or a class for expanded clones.

D gene: NA
J gene: TRBJ2-7
clone size: NA
V gene: TRBV5-1
CDR3 protein: CASRAPGLPVEQYF
CDR3 DNA: TGCGCCAGCAGAGCACCGGGACTGCCGGTGGAGCAGTACTTC

D gene: NA
J gene: TRBJ1-2
clone size: NA
V gene: TRBV28
CDR3 protein: CASSLGGYGYTF
CDR3 DNA: TGTGCCAGCAGTTTAGGGGGGTATGGCTACACCTTC

D gene: TRBD1
J gene: TRBJ1-2
clone size: NA
V gene: TRBV6-5
CDR3 protein: CASTAGGHYGYTF
CDR3 DNA: TGTGCCAGCACTGCAGGGGGCCACTATGGCTACACCTTC

D gene: TRBD2
J gene: TRBJ2-7
clone size: few
V gene: TRBV6-4
CDR3 protein: CASSDSGLAEQYF
CDR3 DNA: TGTGCCAGCAGTGACTCGGGACTAGCCGAGCAGTACTTC

D gene: NA
J gene: TRBJ2-6
clone size: NA
V gene: TRBV28
CDR3 protein: CASSYSSGANVLTF
CDR3 DNA: TGTGCCAGCAGTTACAGCTCTGGGGCCAACGTCCTGACTTTC

D gene: TRBD1
J gene: TRBJ2-1
clone size: NA
V gene: TRBV7-2
CDR3 protein: CASSFDRAYNEQFF
CDR3 DNA: TGTGCCAGCAGCTTCGACAGGGCCTACAATGAGCAGTTCTTC

D gene: TRBD1
J gene: TRBJ1-6
clone size: NA
V gene: TRBV2
CDR3 protein: CASSPRQGVNSPLHF
CDR3 DNA: TGTGCCAGCAGCCCCCGCCAGGGGGTGAATTCACCCCTCCACTTT

D gene: TRBD1
J gene: TRBJ1-1
clone size: NA
V gene: TRBV29-1
CDR3 protein: CSSRTGGRYGDSAFF
CDR3 DNA: TGCAGCTCTCGGACAGGGGGCAGGTATGGGGATTCAGCTTTCTTT

D gene: TRBD1
J gene: TRBJ1-2
clone size: NA
V gene: TRBV28
CDR3 protein: CASSPPGQGNYGYTF
CDR3 DNA: TGTGCCAGCAGTCCCCCGGGACAGGGGAACTATGGCTACACCTTC

D gene: NA
J gene: TRBJ2-7
clone size: NA
V gene: TRBV5-1
CDR3 protein: CASSLNAGPYEQYF
CDR3 DNA: TGCGCCAGCAGCTTGAATGCAGGCCCCTACGAGCAGTACTTC

D gene: TRBD1
J gene: TRBJ1-2
clone size: NA
V gene: TRBV19
CDR3 protein: CASSMDRNNYGYTF
CDR3 DNA: TGTGCCAGTAGTATGGACAGGAATAACTATGGCTACACCTTC

D gene: TRBD2
J gene: TRBJ2-1
clone size: NA
V gene: TRBV9
CDR3 protein: CASSVDLAGGYTEQFF
CDR3 DNA: TGTGCCAGCAGCGTAGATCTGGCGGGGGGGTACACTGAGCAGTTCTTC

D gene: NA
J gene: TRBJ2-5
clone size: NA
V gene: TRBV5-1
CDR3 protein: CASTRGSNGETQYF
CDR3 DNA: TGCGCCAGCACCCGGGGTTCCAACGGGGAGACCCAGTACTTC

D gene: NA
J gene: TRBJ1-2
clone size: NA
V gene: TRBV7-8
CDR3 protein: CASSFYRYGYTF
CDR3 DNA: TGTGCCAGCAGCTTTTACAGATATGGCTACACCTTC

D gene: NA
J gene: TRBJ2-1
clone size: once
V gene: TRBV13
CDR3 protein: CASSLANNEQFF
CDR3 DNA: TGTGCCAGCAGCCTGGCAAACAATGAGCAGTTCTTC

D gene: NA
J gene: TRBJ1-1
clone size: few
V gene: TRBV5-1
CDR3 protein: CASSFGESTEAFF
CDR3 DNA: TGCGCCAGCAGCTTCGGGGAGAGCACTGAAGCTTTCTTT

D gene: NA
J gene: TRBJ2-1
clone size: few
V gene: TRBV7-9
CDR3 protein: CASSFTEWGSNEQFF
CDR3 DNA: TGTGCCAGCAGCTTTACAGAATGGGGCTCCAATGAGCAGTTCTTC

D gene: TRBD1
J gene: TRBJ1-3
clone size: NA
V gene: TRBV28
CDR3 protein: CASSLGTASFSGNTIYF
CDR3 DNA: TGTGCCAGCAGTTTAGGGACAGCCTCATTCTCTGGAAACACCATATATTTT

D gene: NA
J gene: TRBJ1-3
clone size: NA
V gene: TRBV7-9
CDR3 protein: CASSSGPVSGNTIYF
CDR3 DNA: TGTGCCAGCAGCTCAGGGCCCGTCTCTGGAAACACCATATATTTT

D gene: TRBD1
J gene: TRBJ1-6
clone size: NA
V gene: TRBV4-2
CDR3 protein: CASSQDRTRPGTGSYNSPLHF
CDR3 DNA: TGTGCCAGCAGCCAAGATCGGACTCGGCCCGGGACAGGGAGTTATAATTCACCCCTCCACTTT

D gene: NA
J gene: TRBJ1-5
clone size: NA
V gene: TRBV7-2
CDR3 protein: CASNGQPNQPQHF
CDR3 DNA: TGTGCCAGCAACGGACAGCCCAATCAGCCCCAGCATTTT

D gene: NA
J gene: TRBJ1-1
clone size: few
V gene: TRBV29-1
CDR3 protein: CSVDRGRTEAFF
CDR3 DNA: TGCAGCGTTGACAGGGGAAGAACTGAAGCTTTCTTT

D gene: TRBD1
J gene: TRBJ2-2
clone size: NA
V gene: TRBV12-5
CDR3 protein: CASGSGQAGTGELFF
CDR3 DNA: TGTGCTAGTGGTTCCGGACAGGCCGGCACCGGGGAGCTGTTTTTT

D gene: NA
J gene: TRBJ2-6
clone size: NA
V gene: TRBV7-2
CDR3 protein: CASSLGGGSGANVLTF
CDR3 DNA: TGTGCCAGCAGCTTGGGAGGGGGCTCTGGGGCCAACGTCCTGACTTTC

D gene: NA
J gene: TRBJ2-3
clone size: NA
V gene: TRBV6-6
CDR3 protein: CASSYSRGSADTQYF
CDR3 DNA: TGTGCCAGCAGTTACTCTCGGGGGAGCGCAGATACGCAGTATTTT

D gene: TRBD2
J gene: TRBJ2-7
clone size: once
V gene: TRBV2
CDR3 protein: CASSEVREGSYEQYF
CDR3 DNA: TGTGCCAGCAGTGAAGTACGGGAGGGCTCCTACGAGCAGTACTTC

D gene: NA
J gene: TRBJ2-3
clone size: NA
V gene: TRBV4-1
CDR3 protein: CASSRSHNGDTQYF
CDR3 DNA: TGCGCCAGCAGCCGGAGTCACAACGGGGATACGCAGTATTTT

D gene: TRBD2
J gene: TRBJ2-2
clone size: NA
V gene: TRBV11-3
CDR3 protein: CASSSGLAGAANTGELFF
CDR3 DNA: TGTGCCAGCAGCTCCGGACTAGCGGGGGCCGCGAACACCGGGGAGCTGTTTTTT

D gene: TRBD2
J gene: TRBJ2-3
clone size: NA
V gene: TRBV14
CDR3 protein: CASSRKGLAGVTDTQYF
CDR3 DNA: TGTGCCAGCAGCCGTAAGGGGCTAGCGGGGGTCACAGATACGCAGTATTTT